The 24 T cell receptor beta chains below were found in one sample sequenced in a study of graft-versus-host responses after intestinal transplantation. The table came from immunoSEQ multiplex PCR; TCRdb's copy has only in-frame clones and leaves some out. Here the sample spans under 130,000 clones, 90% to 95% being singletons. Their cognate antigens are unknown. The sequenced sample was unstimulated CD8+ T cells sorted from spleen or lymph node cells, obtained before intestinal transplant. The receptors were sampled from a human donor who received an intestinal transplant.

The chain employs TRBV4-1 and TRBJ1-4; TRBD1 matches at 11 bases. J was trimmed by 10 bases and V by 0 bases; bases with no gene match: 4. Germline V gene sequence: CDR1 MGHRA, CDR2 YSYEKL. CDR3 size: 15 residues. CDR3 nucleotide sequence: TGCGCCAGCAGCCAAGATCAGGGACAGGGGGGAAAACTGTTTTTT. Protein: CASSQDQGQGGKLFF.

V is TRBV30 and J is TRBJ2-4; D is possibly TRBD1 or TRBD2 (5 bases each). V shed 5 bases and J shed 1 base, with 6 bases lying between them. Per the germline V gene, CDR1 is GTSNPN and CDR2 is SVGIG (reference sequence). The CDR3 totals 12 residues. This CDR3 is CAWEGAKNIQYF. CDR3 DNA sequence: TGTGCCTGGGAGGGGGCCAAAAACATTCAGTACTTC. Full variable domain (missing parts from reference TRBV30 and TRBJ2-4): SQTIHQWPATLVQPVGSPLSLECTVEGTSNPNLYWYRQAAGRGLQLLFYSVGIGQISSEVPQNLSASRPQDRQFILSSKKLLLSDSGFYLCAWEGAKNIQYFGAGTRLSVL.

The genes are TRBV27 and TRBJ2-1; 9 bases line up with TRBD1. Germline V gene sequence: CDR1 MNHEY, CDR2 SMNVEV (reference sequence). V dropped 6 bases and J dropped 6; count of bases not matched to a gene: 6. The CDR3 totals 14 residues. This CDR3 is CASRRQGGGNEQFF. DNA for the CDR3: TGTGCCAGCAGGCGACAGGGGGGAGGCAATGAGCAGTTCTTC.

J is TRBJ2-3 and V is TRBV7-9, with D uncertain. The CDR3 has 11 residues. Germline CDR1 reads SEHNR; CDR2 reads FQNEAQ (reference sequence). Between the trimmed V and J ends, which lost 3 bases and 4 bases, there was a span of 2 bases. CDR3 nucleotide sequence: TGTGCCAGCAGCTTGCCAGATACGCAGTATTTT. Amino acid sequence: CASSLPDTQYF.

The chain couples TRBV11-2 to TRBJ2-7; D is undetermined. The CDR3 spans 12 residues. With 1 base removed from V and 3 bases from J, the gap between germline ends came to 4 bases. Germline lookup yields CDR1 SGHAT and CDR2 FQNNGV. CDR3 DNA: TGTGCCAGCAGCTTAGTAGGCTACGAGCAGTACTTC. Translation: CASSLVGYEQYF.

This rearrangement joins TRBV30 to TRBJ1-1, with D possibly matching TRBD1 (6 bases). CDR1 and CDR2 (germline): GTSNPN, SVGIG (reference sequence). CDR3 length: 14 amino acids. Trimming took 0 bases from V and 1 from J, leaving 9 bases between them. CDR3 region: CAWSVWGQNTEAFF. In DNA, the CDR3 is TGTGCCTGGAGTGTTTGGGGGCAGAACACTGAAGCTTTCTTT. The variable domain in full, completed from reference TRBV30 and TRBJ1-1, reads SQTIHQWPATLVQPVGSPLSLECTVEGTSNPNLYWYRQAAGRGLQLLFYSVGIGQISSEVPQNLSASRPQDRQFILSSKKLLLSDSGFYLCAWSVWGQNTEAFFGQGTRLTVV.

The gene calls are TRBV4-1 and TRBJ1-1, with TRBD1 as a possible D gene (5 bases). CDR1 and CDR2 (germline): MGHRA, YSYEKL. V lost 2 bases and J lost 10, with 11 bases in between. This CDR3 is 12 amino acids long. CDR3 nucleotide sequence: TGCGCCAGCAGCCAACTCGGGGGGGGAGCTTTCTTT. Its translation: CASSQLGGGAFF.

This clone came up a few times. The chain combines TRBV11-2 with TRBJ2-7; no firm D call. The CDR3 is 13 residues long. The V gene's germline CDR1 is SGHAT and CDR2 FQNNGV. The V and J ends lost 0 bases and 3 bases respectively, with 6 bases between them. The CDR3: CASSLERNYEQYF. CDR3 in DNA: TGTGCCAGCAGCTTAGAGAGAAACTACGAGCAGTACTTC.

This chain uses TRBV7-9 with TRBJ1-1; no clear D. The CDR3 has 12 residues. The germline V gene has CDR1 SEHNR and CDR2 FQNEAQ (reference sequence). Trimming took off 9 bases at V and 1 base at J, with 9 bases between the two ends. CDR3 residues: CASIWGNTEAFF. CDR3 DNA sequence: TGTGCCAGTATTTGGGGGAACACTGAAGCTTTCTTT.

This clone was seen once. The V gene is TRBV15, the J gene TRBJ1-2; D unresolved. Germline CDR1 reads LNHNV; CDR2 reads YYDKDF (reference sequence). V lost 3 bases and J 0 bases, leaving 11 bases between the germline ends. The CDR3 spans 15 residues. Written as DNA, the CDR3 is TGTGCCACCAGCAGCCCGGCTTCGTCTAACTATGGCTACACCTTC. Translation: CATSSPASSNYGYTF.

The chain employs TRBV9 and TRBJ2-4, with TRBD2 identical over 7 bases. The CDR3 extends over 12 amino acids. Germline V CDR1 and CDR2: SGDLS, YYNGEE. The trim removed 7 bases at V and 4 bases at J, leaving 2 bases unmatched. CDR3 sequence: CASRGGKNIQYF. The CDR3 region has the DNA TGTGCCAGCCGGGGAGGGAAAAACATTCAGTACTTC.

The CDR3 region is CASSPGQGRSYEQYF. The CDR3 DNA sequence: TGTGCCAGCAGCCCTGGACAGGGGCGATCCTACGAGCAGTACTTC. V and J are TRBV14 and TRBJ2-7, with 9 bases identical to TRBD1. The CDR3 sequence is 15 residues long. J was trimmed by 1 base and V by 4 bases; bases with no gene match: 5. Germline V lookup: CDR1 SGHDN, CDR2 FVKESK.

This chain uses TRBV4-1 with TRBJ2-7; TRBD2 matches 9 bases. This CDR3 has 16 residues. The ends lost 0 bases at V and 4 bases at J; junction bases unmatched: 7. From germline, CDR1 is MGHRA and CDR2 YSYEKL. CDR3 loop: CASSQDSAGGAYEQYF. In nucleotides, the CDR3 is TGCGCCAGCAGCCAAGATTCGGCGGGGGGGGCGTACGAGCAGTACTTC.

This clone occurred once. The chain combines TRBV7-2 with TRBJ2-3; TRBD1 matches at 8 bases. Germline V gene data show CDR1 as SGHTA and CDR2 as FQGNSA. Trimming removed 5 bases from V and 4 bases from J; junction bases left unmatched: 14. The CDR3 length is 17 residues. CDR3 coding DNA: TGTGCCAGCAGCCCGGACAGGGCCCGGCCTTTGGCAGATACGCAGTATTTT. Translation: CASSPDRARPLADTQYF.

This rearrangement joins TRBV4-1 to TRBJ1-1; D is undetermined. CDR1 MGHRA and CDR2 YSYEKL come from the germline V gene. Trimming left V 5 bases short and J 1 base short, with 8 bases between. This CDR3 region has 13 residues. In DNA, the CDR3 is TGCGCCAGCAGCGGCGAGGAGAACACTGAAGCTTTCTTT. It codes for CASSGEENTEAFF.

This clone is medium-sized within its sample. The chain links TRBV5-1 to TRBJ2-3, with TRBD1 matching over 9 bases. With V trimmed by 0 bases and J by 2 bases, 4 bases remained unmatched. CDR1 is SGHRS, CDR2 YFSETQ, per germline. The CDR3 sequence is 16 residues long. Written as DNA, the CDR3 is TGCGCCAGCAGCTTGGAGACAGGGGGTCTCACAGATACGCAGTATTTT. Protein sequence: CASSLETGGLTDTQYF.

The V and J genes are TRBV5-4 and TRBJ2-7; D is undetermined. V lost 2 bases and J 0 bases, leaving 18 bases between the germline ends. CDR3 length: 17 amino acids. CDR1 SGHNT and CDR2 YYREEE come from the germline V gene (reference sequence). The CDR3 coding sequence is TGTGCCAGCAGCTTCTATCCGCCGGCACTCCTCTCCTACGAGCAGTACTTC. Its translation: CASSFYPPALLSYEQYF.

The J gene is TRBJ1-5, the V gene TRBV25-1, with D unresolved. V was cut by 8 bases and J by 4 bases, with 12 bases left in between. CDR1 is MGHDK, CDR2 SYGVNS, per germline. The CDR3 runs 13 residues. Here the CDR3 reads CASGWGGNQPQHF. The DNA for the CDR3 is TGTGCCAGCGGTTGGGGAGGGAATCAGCCCCAGCATTTT.

The genes are TRBV5-6 and TRBJ1-2; 7 bases align to TRBD1. The CDR3 totals 14 residues. After removal of 4 bases from V and 7 bases from J, the junction contained 10 bases not matched to a gene. The germline V gene has CDR1 SGHDT and CDR2 YYEEEE. DNA of the CDR3: TGTGCCAGCAGCCAATCGAGGGGGCGCGGTGGCTACACCTTC. It specifies CASSQSRGRGGYTF.

This clone came up a few times. V and J are TRBV4-2 and TRBJ2-7; TRBD2 matches 13 bases. Per the germline V gene, CDR1 is LGHNA and CDR2 is YNFKEQ. The CDR3 runs to 15 residues. V trimming: 7 bases; J trimming: 5 bases; junction bases outside the gene matches: 8. CDR3 region: CASTPLAGGPHEQYF. The CDR3 nucleotides are TGTGCCAGCACCCCACTAGCGGGGGGGCCACACGAGCAGTACTTC.

The gene calls are TRBV13 and TRBJ2-7, with 10 positions matching TRBD1. From germline, CDR1 is PRHDT and CDR2 FYEKMQ (reference sequence). Trimming at V came to 5 bases and at J to 3 bases, leaving 13 bases not matched to a gene. The CDR3 extends over 17 amino acids. The CDR3 DNA reads TGTGCCAGCAGCCCTTACGCCGGGACAGGGGCAGGCTACGAGCAGTACTTC. Encoded protein: CASSPYAGTGAGYEQYF.

This clone was found once. The rearrangement uses TRBV2 and TRBJ2-3; 9 nucleotides line up with TRBD2. The CDR3 consists of 14 residues. CDR1 is SNHLY and CDR2 is FYNNEI in the germline V gene. J was trimmed by 1 base and V by 7 bases; bases with no gene match: 3. The CDR3 DNA reads TGTGCCAGCACGGCTAGCGGGGGCACAGATACGCAGTATTTT. It is translated as CASTASGGTDTQYF. The full variable domain, rest sourced from reference TRBV2 and TRBJ2-3, is EPEVTQTPSHQVTQMGQEVILRCVPISNHLYFYWYRQILGQKVEFLVSFYNNEISEKSEIFDDQFSVERPDGSNFTLKIRSTKLEDSAMYFCASTASGGTDTQYFGPGTRLTVL.

This clone was counted once. This chain joins TRBV10-2 and TRBJ1-3; possible D gene TRBD1, 6 bases. The CDR3 length is 14 residues. The V gene's germline CDR1 is WSHSY and CDR2 SAAADI. V was pared by 7 bases and J by 4 bases, with 14 bases between. The CDR3 loop is CASTPGAWGNTIYF. The DNA for the CDR3 is TGCGCCAGCACCCCGGGGGCGTGGGGAAACACCATATATTTT.

The chain employs TRBV7-6 and TRBJ2-1, with 9 bases matching TRBD2. Losses at the gene ends were 8 bases for V and 3 bases for J; bases not matched to a gene: 8. CDR3 length equals 15 residues. The germline gives CDR1 SGHVS, CDR2 FNYEAQ. CDR3 sequence: CASDPSSGGYNEQFF. CDR3 nucleotides: TGTGCCAGCGACCCCAGTAGCGGGGGCTACAATGAGCAGTTCTTC.